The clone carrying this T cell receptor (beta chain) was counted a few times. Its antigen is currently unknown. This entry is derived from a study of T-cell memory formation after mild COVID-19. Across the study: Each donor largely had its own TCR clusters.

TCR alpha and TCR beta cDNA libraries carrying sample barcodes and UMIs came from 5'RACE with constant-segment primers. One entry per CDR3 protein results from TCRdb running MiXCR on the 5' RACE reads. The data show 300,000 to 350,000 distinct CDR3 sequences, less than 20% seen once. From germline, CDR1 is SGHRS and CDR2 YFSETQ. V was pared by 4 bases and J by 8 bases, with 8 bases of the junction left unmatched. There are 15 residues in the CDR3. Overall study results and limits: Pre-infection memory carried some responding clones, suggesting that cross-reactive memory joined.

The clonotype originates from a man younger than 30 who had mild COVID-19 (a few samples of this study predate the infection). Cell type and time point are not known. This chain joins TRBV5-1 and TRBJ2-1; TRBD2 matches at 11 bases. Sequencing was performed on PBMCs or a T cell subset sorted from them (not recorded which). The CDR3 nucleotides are TGCGCCAGCAGCCTGTATAGCGGGGGGGCGGATGAGCAGTTCTTC. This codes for CASSLYSGGADEQFF.